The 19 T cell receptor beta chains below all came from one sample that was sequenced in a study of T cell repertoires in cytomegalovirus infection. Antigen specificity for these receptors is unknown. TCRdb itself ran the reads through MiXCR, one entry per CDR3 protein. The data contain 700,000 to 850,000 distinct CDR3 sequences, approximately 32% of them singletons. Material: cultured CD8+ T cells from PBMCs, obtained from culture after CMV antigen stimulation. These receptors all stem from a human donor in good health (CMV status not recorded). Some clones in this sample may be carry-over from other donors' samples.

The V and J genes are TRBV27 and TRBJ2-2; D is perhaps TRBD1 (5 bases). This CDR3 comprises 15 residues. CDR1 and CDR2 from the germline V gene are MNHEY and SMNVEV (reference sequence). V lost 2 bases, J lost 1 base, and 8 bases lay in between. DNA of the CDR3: TGTGCCAGCAGTTTACAACAGGTGAACACCGGGGAGCTGTTTTTT. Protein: CASSLQQVNTGELFF.

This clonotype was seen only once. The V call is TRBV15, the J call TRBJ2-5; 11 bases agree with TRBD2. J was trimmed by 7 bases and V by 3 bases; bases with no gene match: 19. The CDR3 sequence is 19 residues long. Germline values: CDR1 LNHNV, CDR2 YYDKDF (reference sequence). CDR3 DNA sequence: TGTGCCACCAGCAGCCTTGACGTAACTAGCGGGGGACTGTCGGGGACCCAGTACTTC. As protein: CATSSLDVTSGGLSGTQYF.

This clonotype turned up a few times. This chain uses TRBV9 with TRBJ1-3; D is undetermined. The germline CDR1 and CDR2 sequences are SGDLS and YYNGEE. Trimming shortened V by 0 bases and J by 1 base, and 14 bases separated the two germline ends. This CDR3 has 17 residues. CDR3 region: CASSVDLGKSSGNTIYF. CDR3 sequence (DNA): TGTGCCAGCAGCGTAGACTTAGGGAAGTCATCTGGAAACACCATATATTTT.

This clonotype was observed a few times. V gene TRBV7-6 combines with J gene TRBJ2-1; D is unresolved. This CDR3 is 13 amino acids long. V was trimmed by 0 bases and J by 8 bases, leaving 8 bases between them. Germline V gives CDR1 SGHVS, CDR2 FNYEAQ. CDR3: CASSLAGNHEQFF. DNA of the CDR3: TGTGCCAGCAGCTTAGCAGGGAACCATGAGCAGTTCTTC. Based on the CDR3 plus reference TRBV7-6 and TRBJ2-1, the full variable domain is GAGVSQSPRYKVTKRGQDVALRCDPISGHVSLYWYRQALGQGPEFLTYFNYEAQQDKSGLPNDRFSAERPEGSISTLTIQRTEQRDSAMYRCASSLAGNHEQFFGPGTRLTVL.

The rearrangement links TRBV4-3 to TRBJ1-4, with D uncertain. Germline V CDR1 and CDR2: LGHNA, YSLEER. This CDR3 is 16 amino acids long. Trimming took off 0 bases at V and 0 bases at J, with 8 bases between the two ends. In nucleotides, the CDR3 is TGCGCCAGCAGCCAAGAATATGCCTCAACTAATGAAAAACTGTTTTTT. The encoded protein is CASSQEYASTNEKLFF.

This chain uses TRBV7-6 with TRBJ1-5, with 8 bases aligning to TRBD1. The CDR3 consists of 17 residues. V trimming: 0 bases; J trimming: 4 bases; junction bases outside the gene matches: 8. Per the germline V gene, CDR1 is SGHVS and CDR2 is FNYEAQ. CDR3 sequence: CASSLAATGDPNQPQHF. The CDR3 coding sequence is TGTGCCAGCAGCTTAGCCGCGACAGGGGACCCTAATCAGCCCCAGCATTTT. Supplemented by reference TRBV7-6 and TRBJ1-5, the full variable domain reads GAGVSQSPRYKVTKRGQDVALRCDPISGHVSLYWYRQALGQGPEFLTYFNYEAQQDKSGLPNDRFSAERPEGSISTLTIQRTEQRDSAMYRCASSLAATGDPNQPQHFGDGTRLSIL.

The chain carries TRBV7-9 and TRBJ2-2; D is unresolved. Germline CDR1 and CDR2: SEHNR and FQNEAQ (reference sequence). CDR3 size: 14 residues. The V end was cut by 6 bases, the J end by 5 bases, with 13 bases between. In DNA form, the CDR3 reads TGTGCCAGCAGTTGGTTCCAAGCGACCGGGGAGCTGTTTTTT. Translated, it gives CASSWFQATGELFF.

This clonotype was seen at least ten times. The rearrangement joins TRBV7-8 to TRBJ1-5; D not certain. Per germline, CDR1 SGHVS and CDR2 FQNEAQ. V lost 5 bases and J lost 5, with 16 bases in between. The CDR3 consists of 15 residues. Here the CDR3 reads CASSPRPKKDQPQHF. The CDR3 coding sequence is TGTGCCAGCAGCCCCCGTCCTAAAAAGGATCAGCCCCAGCATTTT. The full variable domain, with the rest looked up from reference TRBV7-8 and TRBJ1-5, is GAGVSQSPRYKVAKRGQDVALRCDPISGHVSLFWYQQALGQGPEFLTYFQNEAQLDKSGLPSDRFFAERPEGSVSTLKIQRTQQEDSAVYLCASSPRPKKDQPQHFGDGTRLSIL.

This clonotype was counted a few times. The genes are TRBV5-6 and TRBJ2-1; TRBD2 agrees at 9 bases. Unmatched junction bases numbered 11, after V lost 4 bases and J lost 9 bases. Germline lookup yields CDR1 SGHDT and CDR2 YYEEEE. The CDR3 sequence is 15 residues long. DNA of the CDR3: TGTGCCAGCAGCCCGGGCCCTAGCGGGGCCTCTGAGCAGTTCTTC. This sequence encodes CASSPGPSGASEQFF.

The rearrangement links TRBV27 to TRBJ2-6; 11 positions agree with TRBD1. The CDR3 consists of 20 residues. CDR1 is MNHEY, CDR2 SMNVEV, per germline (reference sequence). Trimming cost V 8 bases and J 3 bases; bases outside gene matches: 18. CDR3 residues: CASLDRGQRATSFGANVLTF. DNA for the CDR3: TGTGCCAGCTTGGACAGGGGGCAAAGAGCGACCTCTTTTGGGGCCAACGTCCTGACTTTC.

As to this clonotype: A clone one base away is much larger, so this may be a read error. The CDR3 protein is CASSLARDEQYV. The CDR3 coding sequence is TGTGCCAGCAGCTTAGCGAGAGACGAGCAGTACGTC. The chain has TRBV7-6 and TRBJ2-7; D remains unclear. The CDR3 runs to 12 residues. Trimming removed 0 bases at V and 5 bases at J, with 5 bases between. CDR1 and CDR2 from the germline V gene are SGHVS and FNYEAQ.

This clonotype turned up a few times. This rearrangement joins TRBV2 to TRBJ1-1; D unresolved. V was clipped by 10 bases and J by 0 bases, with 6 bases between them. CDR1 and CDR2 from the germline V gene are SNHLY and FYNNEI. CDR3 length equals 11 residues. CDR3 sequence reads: CATTVNTEAFF. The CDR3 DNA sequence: TGTGCCACCACAGTGAACACTGAAGCTTTCTTT. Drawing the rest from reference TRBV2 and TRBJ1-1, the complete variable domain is EPEVTQTPSHQVTQMGQEVILRCVPISNHLYFYWYRQILGQKVEFLVSFYNNEISEKSEIFDDQFSVERPDGSNFTLKIRSTKLEDSAMYFCATTVNTEAFFGQGTRLTVV.

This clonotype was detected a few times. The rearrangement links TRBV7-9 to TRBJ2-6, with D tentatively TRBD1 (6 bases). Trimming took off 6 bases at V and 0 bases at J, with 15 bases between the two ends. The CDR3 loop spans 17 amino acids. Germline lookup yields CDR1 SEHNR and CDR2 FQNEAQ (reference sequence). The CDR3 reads CASSMGQGGSGANVLTF. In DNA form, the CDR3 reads TGTGCCAGCAGTATGGGACAAGGGGGCTCTGGGGCCAACGTCCTGACTTTC.

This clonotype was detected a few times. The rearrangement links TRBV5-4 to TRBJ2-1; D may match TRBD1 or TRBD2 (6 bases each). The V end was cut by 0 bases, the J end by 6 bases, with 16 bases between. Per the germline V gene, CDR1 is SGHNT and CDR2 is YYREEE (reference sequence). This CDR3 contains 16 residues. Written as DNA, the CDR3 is TGTGCCAGCAGCTTGGGTGGGGGGCCACGGCTCAATGAGCAGTTCTTC. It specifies CASSLGGGPRLNEQFF.

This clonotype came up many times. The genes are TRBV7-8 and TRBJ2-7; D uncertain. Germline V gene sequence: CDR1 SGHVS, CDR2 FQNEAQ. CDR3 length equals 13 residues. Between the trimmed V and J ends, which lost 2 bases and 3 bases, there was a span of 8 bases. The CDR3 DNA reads TGTGCCAGCAGCTTAAAGGAGCACTACGAGCAGTACGTC. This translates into CASSLKEHYEQYV.

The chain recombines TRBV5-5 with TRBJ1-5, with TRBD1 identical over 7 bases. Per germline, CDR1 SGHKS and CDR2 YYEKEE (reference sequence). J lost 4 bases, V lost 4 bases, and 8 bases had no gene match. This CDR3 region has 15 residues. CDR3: CASSPTTGMNQPQHF. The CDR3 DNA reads TGTGCCAGCAGCCCGACGACAGGGATGAATCAGCCCCAGCATTTT.

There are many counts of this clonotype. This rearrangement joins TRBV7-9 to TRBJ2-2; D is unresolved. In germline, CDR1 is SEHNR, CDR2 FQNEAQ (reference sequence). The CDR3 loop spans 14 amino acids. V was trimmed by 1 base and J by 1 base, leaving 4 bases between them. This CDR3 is CASSLERNTGELFF. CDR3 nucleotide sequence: TGTGCCAGCAGCTTAGAAAGGAACACCGGGGAGCTGTTTTTT.

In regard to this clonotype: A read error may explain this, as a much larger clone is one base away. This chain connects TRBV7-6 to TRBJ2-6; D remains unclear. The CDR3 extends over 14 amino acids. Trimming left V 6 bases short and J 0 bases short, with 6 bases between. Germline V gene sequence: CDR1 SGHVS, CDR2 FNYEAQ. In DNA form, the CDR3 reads TGTGCCAGCAGTAAAAGCTCTGGGGCCAACGTCCTGACTTTC. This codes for CASSKSSGANVLTF. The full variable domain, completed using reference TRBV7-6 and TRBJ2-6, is GAGVSQSPRYKVTKRGQDVALRCDPISGHVSLYWYRQALGQGPEFLTYFNYEAQQDKSGLPNDRFSAERPEGSISTLTIQRTEQRDSAMYRCASSKSSGANVLTFGAGSRLTVL.

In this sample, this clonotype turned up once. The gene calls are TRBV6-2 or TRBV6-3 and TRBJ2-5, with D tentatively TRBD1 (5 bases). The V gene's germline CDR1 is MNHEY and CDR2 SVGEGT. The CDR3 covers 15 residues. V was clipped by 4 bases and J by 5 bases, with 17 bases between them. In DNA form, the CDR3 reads TGTGCCAGCAGTTCCTCGACAGTGGCTTTGGAGACCCAGTACTTC. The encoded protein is CASSSSTVALETQYF.